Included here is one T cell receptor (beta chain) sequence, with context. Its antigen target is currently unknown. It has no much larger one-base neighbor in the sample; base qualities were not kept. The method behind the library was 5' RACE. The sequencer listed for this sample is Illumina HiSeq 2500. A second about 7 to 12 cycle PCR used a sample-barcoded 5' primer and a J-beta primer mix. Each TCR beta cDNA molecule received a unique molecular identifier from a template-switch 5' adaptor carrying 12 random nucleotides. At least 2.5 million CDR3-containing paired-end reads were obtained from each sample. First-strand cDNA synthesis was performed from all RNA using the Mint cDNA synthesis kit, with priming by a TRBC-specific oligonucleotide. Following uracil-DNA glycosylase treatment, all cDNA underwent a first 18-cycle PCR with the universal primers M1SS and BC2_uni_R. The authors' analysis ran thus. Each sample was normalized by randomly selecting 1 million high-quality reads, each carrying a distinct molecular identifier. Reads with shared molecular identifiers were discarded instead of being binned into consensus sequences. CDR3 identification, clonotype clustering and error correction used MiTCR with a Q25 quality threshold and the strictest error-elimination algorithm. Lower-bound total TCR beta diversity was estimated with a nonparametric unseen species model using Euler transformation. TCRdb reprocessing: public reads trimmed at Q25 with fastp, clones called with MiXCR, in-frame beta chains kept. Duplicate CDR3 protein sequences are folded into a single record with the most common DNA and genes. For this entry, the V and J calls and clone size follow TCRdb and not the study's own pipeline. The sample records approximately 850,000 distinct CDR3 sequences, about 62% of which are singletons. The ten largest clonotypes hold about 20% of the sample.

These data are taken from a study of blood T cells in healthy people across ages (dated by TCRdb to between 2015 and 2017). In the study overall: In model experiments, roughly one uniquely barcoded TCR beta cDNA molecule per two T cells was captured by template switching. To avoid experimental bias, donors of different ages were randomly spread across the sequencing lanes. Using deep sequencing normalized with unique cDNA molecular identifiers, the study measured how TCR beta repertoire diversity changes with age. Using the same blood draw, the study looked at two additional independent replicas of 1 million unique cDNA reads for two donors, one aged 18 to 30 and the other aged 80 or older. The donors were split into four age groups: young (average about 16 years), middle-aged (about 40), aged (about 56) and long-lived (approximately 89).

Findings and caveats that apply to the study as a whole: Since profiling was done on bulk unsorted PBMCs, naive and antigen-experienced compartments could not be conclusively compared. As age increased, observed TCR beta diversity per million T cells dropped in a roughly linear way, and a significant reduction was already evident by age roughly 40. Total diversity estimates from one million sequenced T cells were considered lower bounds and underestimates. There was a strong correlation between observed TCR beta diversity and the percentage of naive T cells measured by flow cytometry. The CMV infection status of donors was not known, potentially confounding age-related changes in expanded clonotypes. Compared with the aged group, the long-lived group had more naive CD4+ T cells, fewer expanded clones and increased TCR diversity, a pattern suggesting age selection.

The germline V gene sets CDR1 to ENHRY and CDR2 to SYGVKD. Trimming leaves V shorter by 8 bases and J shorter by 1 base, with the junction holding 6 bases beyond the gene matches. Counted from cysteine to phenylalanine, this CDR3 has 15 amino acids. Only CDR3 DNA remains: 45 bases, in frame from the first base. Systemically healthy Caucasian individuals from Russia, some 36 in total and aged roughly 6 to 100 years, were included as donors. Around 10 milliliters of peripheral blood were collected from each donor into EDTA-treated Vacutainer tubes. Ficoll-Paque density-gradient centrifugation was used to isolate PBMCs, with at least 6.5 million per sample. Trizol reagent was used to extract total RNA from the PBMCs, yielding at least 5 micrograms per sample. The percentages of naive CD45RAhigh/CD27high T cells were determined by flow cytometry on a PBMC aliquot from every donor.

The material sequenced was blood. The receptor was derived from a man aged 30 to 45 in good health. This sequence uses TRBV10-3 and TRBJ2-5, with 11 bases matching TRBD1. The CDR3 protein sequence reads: CAIGQGAGLQETQYF. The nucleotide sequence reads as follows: TGTGCCATCGGACAGGGGGCAGGCCTCCAAGAGACCCAGTACTTC.